The clone carrying this T cell receptor beta chain was observed a single time. Its specificity is unknown. The sample belongs to a study of shared clonotypes between healthy human individuals. Study-level information: The donor pool was made up of two women and a few men aged 18 to 49.

General study points: The naive CD4 repertoires of several donors were compared, and roughly 5% of clonotypes were shared.

The data were produced by immunoSEQ multiplex PCR, yet TCRdb's version contains in-frame clones alone and is incomplete. This sample has around 2.5 million clones; more than 85% occur once, and the top ten carry 0.36%. The V end was cut by 0 bases, the J end by 2 bases, with 11 bases between. CDR3 length: 15 residues. Per germline, CDR1 SGHDT and CDR2 YYEEEE. The genes are TRBV5-6 and TRBJ1-2; D remains unclear. The sequence was collected from a man between 18 and 29 years old in good health. Some clones in this sample may be carry-over from other donors' samples. Sequenced sample: naive CD4+ T cells from PBMCs. Subset in this sample: CD45RA+ positively selected. The CDR3, as DNA: TGTGCCAGCAGCTTGGGCCCGCGTGGGAACTATGGCTACACCTTC. Its protein is CASSLGPRGNYGYTF.